Shown below are 32 T cell receptor beta chains from a single sample sequenced in a study of Graves' ophthalmopathy and Graves' hyperthyroidism. RNA transcripts yielded amplified TCR beta CDR3 regions. An opening RT-PCR round employed HTBI primers and preceded a second-round multiplex PCR. TCRdb fed the multiplex PCR reads into MiXCR, producing one record per CDR3 protein. The sample has about 700,000 distinct CDR3 sequences; about two fifths are singletons. Sequencing was carried out using peripheral blood. These receptor sequences come from an adult man with Graves' ophthalmopathy.

The rearrangement joins TRBV2 to TRBJ2-3; 8 bases align to TRBD2. Germline values: CDR1 SNHLY, CDR2 FYNNEI. This CDR3 contains 14 residues. Trimming took 4 bases from V and 2 from J; bases not matched to a gene: 2. CDR3 region: CASSVSGATDTQYF. The DNA for the CDR3 is TGTGCCAGCAGTGTTAGCGGGGCCACAGATACGCAGTATTTT.

This rearrangement joins TRBV5-1 to TRBJ2-7, with D maybe TRBD2 (8 bases). Germline V gene sequence: CDR1 SGHRS, CDR2 YFSETQ. V was cut by 4 bases and J by 0 bases, with 14 bases left in between. CDR3 length: 15 amino acids. CDR3 in DNA: TGCGCCAGCAGCCCGGGGGGGACAGTCTCCTACGAGCAGTACTTC. This encodes CASSPGGTVSYEQYF.

The table lists this clonotype with a few counts. The chain uses TRBV4-3 and TRBJ1-4; the match to TRBD1 covers 9 bases. Germline-derived CDR1 and CDR2 are LGHNA and YSLEER. V was pared by 4 bases and J by 7 bases, with 4 bases of the junction left unmatched. The CDR3 has 14 residues. The DNA for the CDR3 is TGCGCCAGCAGCCCGCACAGGGGGCGTGAAAAACTGTTTTTT. Its protein product is CASSPHRGREKLFF.

This clonotype was recorded many times. This rearrangement joins TRBV27 to TRBJ1-6; D gene uncertain. V lost 0 bases, J lost 9 bases, and 6 bases lay in between. CDR3 length: 13 amino acids. CDR1 is MNHEY and CDR2 is SMNVEV in the germline V gene (reference sequence). CDR3 nucleotide sequence: TGTGCCAGCAGTTTATCAGGGCTTTCACCCCTCCACTTT. Translation gives CASSLSGLSPLHF.

This clonotype appeared a few times. V is TRBV30 and J is TRBJ2-2; D not resolved. The length of the CDR3 is 13 residues. Trimming removed 5 bases from V and 0 bases from J, with 7 bases in between. Looked up from germline, CDR1 is GTSNPN and CDR2 is SVGIG (reference sequence). The chain's CDR3 is CAWSPTNTGELFF. CDR3 DNA sequence: TGTGCCTGGTCTCCGACGAACACCGGGGAGCTGTTTTTT.

V is TRBV19 and J is TRBJ2-5; TRBD1 matches at 10 bases. Germline loops: CDR1 LNHDA, CDR2 SQIVND (reference sequence). The CDR3 has 16 amino acids. Trimming cost V 4 bases and J 5 bases; bases outside gene matches: 10. The CDR3 region has the DNA TGTGCCAGTAGTAGAGCGGGACAGGGGAGGGATGAGACCCAGTACTTC. Protein: CASSRAGQGRDETQYF.

The chain combines TRBV20-1 with TRBJ2-3; D is undetermined. V shed 0 bases and J shed 1 base, with 8 bases lying between them. Germline V CDR1 and CDR2: DFQATT, SNEGSKA (reference sequence). The CDR3 totals 14 residues. The CDR3 DNA reads TGCAGTGCTAGAGATCGAGGCGGCACAGATACGCAGTATTTT. Translation: CSARDRGGTDTQYF.

This clonotype was seen only once. Being one base from a much bigger clone, this may be a read error. J is TRBJ2-2 and V is TRBV19; D is unclear. V was cut by 2 bases and J by 6 bases, with 13 bases left in between. From germline, CDR1 is LNHDA and CDR2 SQIVND (reference sequence). This CDR3 spans 15 amino acids. CDR3 sequence reads: CASSIKAASAGELFF. CDR3 nucleotide sequence: TGTGCCAGTAGTATAAAGGCAGCATCCGCCGGGGAGCTGTTTTTT.

The chain recombines TRBV6-5 with TRBJ2-7; D is ambiguous. Germline CDR1 and CDR2: MNHEY and SVGAGI. The CDR3 sequence is 12 residues long. Trimming stripped 0 bases from V and 6 bases from J, with 6 bases between. The chain's CDR3 is CASSYSSVEQYF. The CDR3 nucleotides read TGTGCCAGCAGTTACTCAAGCGTCGAGCAGTACTTC.

This clonotype was recorded a few times. This sequence joins TRBV2 and TRBJ2-7; 9 bases fit TRBD2. V shed 7 bases, J shed 0 bases, and the junction held 7 bases outside the gene matches. The V gene's germline CDR1 is SNHLY and CDR2 FYNNEI. The CDR3 loop spans 15 amino acids. The CDR3 DNA is TGTGCCAGCAACCCCCTAGCGGGGAGCTCCTACGAGCAGTACTTC. The encoded protein is CASNPLAGSSYEQYF.

The table lists this clonotype with a few counts. This clone may be a read error of a much larger clone one base away. This CDR3 reads CASSLPGPEAQYF. The CDR3 DNA reads TGTGCCAGCAGCTTACCGGGACCAGAGGCCCAGTACTTC. The chain couples TRBV7-6 to TRBJ2-5; tentatively, D is TRBD1 or TRBD2 (5 bases each). The CDR3 is made up of 13 amino acids. Germline CDR1 is SGHVS and CDR2 is FNYEAQ.

This chain links TRBV30 with TRBJ1-2; no reliable D call. V was shortened by 1 base and J by 2 bases, with 5 bases between the two germline ends. This CDR3 has 12 amino acids. CDR1 and CDR2 (germline): GTSNPN, SVGIG (reference sequence). CDR3 coding DNA: TGTGCCTGGAGTGGGATGAACTATGGCTACACCTTC. Its translation is CAWSGMNYGYTF.

The chain is built from TRBV19 and TRBJ2-1; the match to TRBD1 covers 11 bases. The CDR3 totals 16 residues. Germline V gives CDR1 LNHDA, CDR2 SQIVND (reference sequence). The J segment lost 4 bases and the V segment lost 5 bases, leaving 7 bases of the junction unmatched. DNA for the CDR3: TGTGCCAGTAGTCTAGGGACAGGGGGTAAATACAATGAGCAGTTCTTC. This encodes CASSLGTGGKYNEQFF. The entire variable domain, with the rest obtained from reference TRBV19 and TRBJ2-1, is as follows: DGGITQSPKYLFRKEGQNVTLSCEQNLNHDAMYWYRQDPGQGLRLIYYSQIVNDFQKGDIAEGYSVSREKKESFPLTVTSAQKNPTAFYLCASSLGTGGKYNEQFFGPGTRLTVL.

This clonotype has a count of ten or more. V usage is TRBV2 and J usage is TRBJ1-1; no firm D call. This CDR3 spans 14 amino acids. CDR1 is SNHLY, CDR2 FYNNEI, per germline. The V gene lost 2 bases and the J gene lost 0 bases, with 7 bases spanning the gap. The CDR3 bases are TGTGCCAGCAGTGAATTCGGGGTGAACACTGAAGCTTTCTTT. Its translation is CASSEFGVNTEAFF.

J is TRBJ2-7 and V is TRBV25-1, with a weak D call TRBD1 (5 bases). Germline V lookup: CDR1 MGHDK, CDR2 SYGVNS. CDR3 length equals 16 residues. V lost 4 bases, J lost 1 base, and 17 bases lay in between. The CDR3 DNA is TGTGCCAGCAGTGCTAGTGGGCAGGGCTCGTCCTACGAGCAGTACTTC. Amino acid sequence: CASSASGQGSSYEQYF.

This clonotype was found many times. The rearrangement uses TRBV11-2 and TRBJ1-2; D might be TRBD1 (5 bases). V was trimmed by 3 bases and J by 4 bases, leaving 15 bases between them. The CDR3 length is 15 residues. Germline V gene lookup returns CDR1 SGHAT and CDR2 FQNNGV. The CDR3 DNA reads as TGTGCCAGCAGCTTGGTCCAGGGAATGGGCTATGGCTACACCTTC. Translated: CASSLVQGMGYGYTF.

This chain uses TRBV7-9 with TRBJ1-6; a possible D gene is TRBD1 (5 bases). CDR3 length equals 14 residues. CDR1 SEHNR and CDR2 FQNEAQ come from the germline V gene (reference sequence). Trimming took 4 bases from V and 6 from J, leaving 10 bases between them. CDR3 in amino acids: CASSSSGSNSPLHF. CDR3 nucleotide sequence: TGTGCCAGCAGCTCGTCAGGGAGTAATTCACCCCTCCACTTT. Supplemented by reference TRBV7-9 and TRBJ1-6, the full variable domain reads DTGVSQNPRHKITKRGQNVTFRCDPISEHNRLYWYRQTLGQGPEFLTYFQNEAQLEKSRLLSDRFSAERPKGSFSTLEIQRTEQGDSAMYLCASSSSGSNSPLHFGNGTRLTVT.

This clonotype was seen just once. The rearrangement links TRBV10-3 to TRBJ1-1, with 7 bases aligning to TRBD1. Trimming cost V 8 bases and J 5 bases; bases outside gene matches: 8. This CDR3 has 13 residues. Germline V lookup: CDR1 ENHRY, CDR2 SYGVKD. CDR3 DNA sequence: TGTGCCATCTACGACAGGGTGGGTACTGAAGCTTTCTTT. This translates into CAIYDRVGTEAFF.

This chain joins TRBV7-9 and TRBJ2-6; a possible D gene is TRBD2 (6 bases). Germline V lookup: CDR1 SEHNR, CDR2 FQNEAQ (reference sequence). The CDR3 sequence is 17 residues long. V dropped 5 bases and J dropped 4 bases, with 18 bases sitting between them. The CDR3 here is CASSLSGRYTGANVLTF. CDR3 DNA: TGTGCCAGCAGCCTTAGCGGACGCTACACCGGGGCCAACGTCCTGACTTTC.

Details on this clonotype: With a much larger clone just one base away, this may be a read error. This chain uses TRBV12-3 or TRBV12-4 with TRBJ1-5; no reliable D call. Trimming removed 3 bases at V and 7 bases at J, with 10 bases between. The CDR3 loop spans 13 amino acids. This chain's CDR3 is CASSFSREQPQHF. In DNA, the CDR3 is TGTGCCAGCAGTTTCAGTAGGGAACAGCCCCAGCATTTT.

This clonotype was found a few times. CDR3 coding DNA: TGTGCCAGCAGCGATGCAGCGGGGGGGACAAACACTGAAGCTTTCTTT. It codes for CASSDAAGGTNTEAFF. This sequence joins TRBV13 and TRBJ1-1, with D maybe TRBD1 (6 bases). Trimming removed 5 bases from V and 2 bases from J, with 18 bases in between. Germline CDR1 is PRHDT and CDR2 is FYEKMQ (reference sequence). This CDR3 spans 16 amino acids.

This clonotype was counted a few times. The chain links TRBV12-3 or TRBV12-4 to TRBJ2-7, with 12 bases fitting TRBD2. The junction had 6 bases not matched to a gene; V was cut back by 8 bases and J by 7 bases. This CDR3 contains 13 residues. The CDR3 loop is CASGLAGIREQYF. The CDR3, as DNA: TGTGCCAGCGGACTAGCGGGAATTAGAGAGCAGTACTTC.

This chain uses TRBV4-1 with TRBJ2-5; 9 bases align to TRBD1. Unmatched junction bases numbered 10, after V lost 6 bases and J lost 2 bases. This CDR3 spans 16 amino acids. Germline lookup yields CDR1 MGHRA and CDR2 YSYEKL. CDR3 amino acids: CASRINRGQYQETQYF. CDR3 bases: TGCGCCAGCAGGATAAACAGGGGGCAATATCAAGAGACCCAGTACTTC.

The table lists this clonotype with many counts. The rearrangement links TRBV14 to TRBJ1-6; 7 nucleotides match TRBD1. This CDR3 region has 14 residues. With 5 bases clipped from V and 4 bases from J, the junction kept 2 bases outside the gene matches. CDR1 and CDR2 from the germline V gene are SGHDN and FVKESK. The CDR3 nucleotides read TGTGCCAGCAGCACACAGGGGTATAATTCACCCCTCCACTTT. It encodes CASSTQGYNSPLHF. The full variable domain, in which reference TRBV14 and TRBJ1-6 provide the parts outside the CDR3, is EAGVTQFPSHSVIEKGQTVTLRCDPISGHDNLYWYRRVMGKEIKFLLHFVKESKQDESGMPNNRFLAERTGGTYSTLKVQPAELEDSGVYFCASSTQGYNSPLHFGNGTRLTVT.

This clonotype has a count of ten or more. The chain recombines TRBV12-5 with TRBJ2-5; TRBD1 aligns across 8 bases. CDR1 and CDR2 (germline): LGHNT, FRNRAP. Trimming at V came to 4 bases and at J to 0 bases, leaving 4 bases not matched to a gene. The CDR3 extends over 15 amino acids. The CDR3 spells CASGSYRGYQETQYF. For the CDR3, the DNA is TGTGCTAGTGGTTCCTACAGGGGGTACCAAGAGACCCAGTACTTC.

This chain joins TRBV6-1 and TRBJ2-5; TRBD1 or TRBD2 may be the D gene (5 bases each). The CDR3 contains 15 residues. V was clipped by 6 bases and J by 1 base, with 15 bases between them. Looked up from germline, CDR1 is MNHNS and CDR2 is SASEGT. This CDR3 is CASSPLRGPQETQYF. The CDR3 DNA sequence: TGTGCCAGCAGCCCCCTCCGGGGACCCCAAGAGACCCAGTACTTC.

V usage is TRBV7-4 and J usage is TRBJ1-5; 8 bases are a match to TRBD1. Germline V gives CDR1 SGHVT, CDR2 SQSDAQ. The V and J ends lost 11 bases and 3 bases, in that order; junction bases with no gene match: 15. The CDR3 contains 16 residues. For the CDR3, the DNA is TGTGCCTGGAGTTCAACAGGGGGTCTTATCAATCAGCCCCAGCATTTT. Translated: CAWSSTGGLINQPQHF.

Notes on this clonotype: The junction departs from the called germline gene at one end, perhaps through a read error. This rearrangement joins TRBV19 to TRBJ2-5; no reliable D call. This CDR3 has 11 residues. In germline, CDR1 is LNHDA, CDR2 SQIVND (reference sequence). CDR3 protein: CASSIRETQCF. For the CDR3, the DNA is TGTGCCAGTAGTATACGAGAGACCCAGTGCTTC.

This clonotype was observed many times. The chain joins TRBV12-3 or TRBV12-4 to TRBJ1-5; D gene unclear. Trimming removed 3 bases at V and 0 bases at J, with 6 bases between. This CDR3 comprises 14 residues. The CDR3 coding sequence is TGTGCCAGCAGTTTGAGGACTAGCAATCAGCCCCAGCATTTT. Its translation is CASSLRTSNQPQHF.

This clonotype was seen repeatedly, ten times or more. The chain carries TRBV10-3 and TRBJ2-7; 10 nucleotides line up with TRBD2. The V gene's germline CDR1 is ENHRY and CDR2 SYGVKD. The J segment lost 5 bases and the V segment lost 0 bases, leaving 7 bases of the junction unmatched. This CDR3 has 16 amino acids. As DNA, the CDR3 is TGTGCCATCAGTGAGTCGGGGCTAGCGGGAGCCCACGAGCAGTACTTC. Its protein product is CAISESGLAGAHEQYF.

This clonotype was recorded at least ten times. The genes are TRBV9 and TRBJ2-7; 7 bases fit TRBD2. Germline lookup yields CDR1 SGDLS and CDR2 YYNGEE. The V and J ends lost 0 bases and 2 bases, in that order; junction bases with no gene match: 5. The CDR3 is made up of 15 amino acids. The CDR3 DNA reads TGTGCCAGCAGCGTAGGGCTAGCGGATGCCTACGAGCAGTACTTC. Translation: CASSVGLADAYEQYF.

The table lists this clonotype with a few counts. The rearrangement links TRBV7-8 to TRBJ2-2; possibly TRBD1 for D (5 bases). V was clipped by 5 bases and J by 3 bases, with 22 bases between them. Germline V CDR1 and CDR2: SGHVS, FQNEAQ. CDR3 length: 18 residues. The CDR3, as DNA: TGTGCCAGCAGCCCCTCTACAGGTACCTCCGCGGACACCGGGGAGCTGTTTTTT. It encodes CASSPSTGTSADTGELFF.